This T cell receptor beta chain emerged from a study of T cell repertoires in ileal Crohn's disease. Measured with immunoSEQ multiplex PCR; TCRdb has only the in-frame clones, and not every one. The repertoire consists of under 650 clones, with over 75% occurring once and the leading ten covering 17%. As to time point: neoterminal ileum biopsy at postoperative endoscopy, about 6 months after surgery. Sequenced material: ileal tissue. The clonotype was recovered from an adult with Crohn's disease.

CDR3 nucleotides: TGTGCCACCAGCAGAGTCCCGCTGACTAACTATGGCTACACCTTC. This encodes CATSRVPLTNYGYTF. The chain has TRBV15 and TRBJ1-2; no reliable D call. This CDR3 region has 15 residues. V lost 1 base and J lost 0, with 9 bases in between. CDR1 and CDR2 from the germline V gene are LNHNV and YYDKDF (reference sequence).